This T cell receptor (beta chain) comes out of a study of blood T cell repertoires in COVID-19 (TCRdb year 2020). Describing the broader study: Collaborator samples came from the United States, Italy and Spain and covered acute and convalescent phases of COVID-19. A freely available public database, intended as a resource for researchers studying the immune response to SARS-CoV-2, is where the repertoires were released. Nearly every sample came with metadata listing a de-identified subject ID, COVID-19 status, age in years and sex. The samples were drawn from two sources: the first 160 participants of the ongoing ImmuneRACE study, and 1,000 to 1,500 subjects contributed by 6 global collaborators. HLA class I and class II types, where available, came from metadata supplied by the sample provider rather than from assay-based typing. Subjects who had been exposed to COVID-19, were actively infected with it, or had recovered from it provided the deeply sampled blood TCRbeta repertoires that made up the dataset. The material from the prospective study consisted of cDNA or gDNA derived from T cells, B-cell-depleted T cells, or PBMCs.

TCRbeta CDR3 regions were amplified from genomic DNA using the immunoSEQ Assay, a bias-controlled multiplex PCR. As for how the authors treated the data: The number of nucleated cells in each sample was estimated from the amplification of reference gene primers within the assay. To quantify the absolute abundance of each unique TCRbeta CDR3 rearrangement, sequence reads were collapsed and filtered. For each sample, productive Simpson clonality was calculated as the square root of Simpson's diversity index over productive rearrangements. TCRdb stores this immuneACCESS table with in-frame sequences only. Part of the clones is absent; in the studies checked, under half of the shortfall reflects unresolved V genes, and no reason is known for the rest. V and J calls and clone size are given by that table; D and trimming were obtained from the DNA. The sample records about 270,000 clones, more than 85% of which are singletons. 2.5% to 3% of the sample is in the top ten clones.

Participants in the prospective study were aged 18 to 89 years, lived in 20 to 25 United States geographic areas, and enrolled through a virtual design. In the prospective study, participants were assigned to cohorts based on the clinical history participants reported in a screening survey and a study questionnaire. A participant counted as exposed if, within 2 weeks of entering the study, that participant had been in contact with someone who had a PCR-confirmed or clinician-diagnosed COVID-19 case. Mobile phlebotomists in the prospective study collected whole blood, serum and a nasopharyngeal or oropharyngeal swab from every participant. Additional blood draws and questionnaires over an approximately 2-month period could optionally be provided by prospective study participants. Before DNA extraction, prospective study blood samples were shipped either frozen or at room temperature. The study at large found these results: The quantity of clinical and demographic metadata differed by source and by participant and was supplied without curation.

Comments on this clone: Its antigen target is currently unknown. No much larger clone is present one base from it, and per-base qualities are unavailable.

From a lookup of the germline V gene, CDR1 and CDR2 are KGHDR and SFDVKD. The CDR3 spans 21 residues, from the cysteine through the phenylalanine. CDR3 DNA only is kept here, 63 bases in frame from base 1. V and J lose 9 bases and 1 base, and a span of 30 bases separates them. The receptor was isolated from a man in his forties who had been exposed to COVID-19. The rearranged segments are TRBV24-1 and TRBJ2-6; TRBD1 is a weak D gene call, 6 bases matching. Specimen: PBMCs or T cells enriched from blood (not recorded which). The CDR3 reads as follows: CATRMEKRPGQNNSGANVLTF. The nucleotide sequence reads TGTGCCACCCGTATGGAAAAGAGACCGGGACAAAATAATTCTGGGGCCAACGTCCTGACTTTC.